This T cell receptor (beta chain) stems from a study of shared clonotypes between healthy human individuals. This CDR3 has 14 amino acids. The ends were cut back, 5 bases at V and 4 bases at J, with 14 bases in the middle. Per germline, CDR1 ENHRY and CDR2 SYGVKD. The authors' processing: Junction-only immunoSEQ data arrived without quality scores, meaning filtering differed. Produced via immunoSEQ multiplex PCR; TCRdb's table is partial and in-frame only. The V and J calls and clone size were taken over from that table, and D and trimming were inferred from the DNA. Of some 2 million clones in the sample, roughly 95% were seen once.

The receptor comes from a man younger than 35 in good health. The material sequenced was naive CD4+ T cells sorted from blood. Documented subset: CD45RA+ positively selected. V and J are TRBV10-3 and TRBJ1-2, with unresolved D. CDR3 residues: CAISPERLTYGYTF. CDR3 DNA: TGTGCCATCAGTCCGGAACGGTTGACCTATGGCTACACCTTC.